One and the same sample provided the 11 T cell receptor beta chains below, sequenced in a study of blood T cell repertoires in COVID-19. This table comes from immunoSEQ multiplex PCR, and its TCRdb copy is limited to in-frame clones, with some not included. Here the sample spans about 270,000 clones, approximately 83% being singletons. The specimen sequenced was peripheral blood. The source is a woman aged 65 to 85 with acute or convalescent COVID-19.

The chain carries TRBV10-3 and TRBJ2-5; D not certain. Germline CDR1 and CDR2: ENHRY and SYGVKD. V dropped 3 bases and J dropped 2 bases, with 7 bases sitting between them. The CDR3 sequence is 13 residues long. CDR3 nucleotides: TGTGCCATCAGTGACGGAGCGCAAGAGACCCAGTACTTC. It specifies CAISDGAQETQYF.

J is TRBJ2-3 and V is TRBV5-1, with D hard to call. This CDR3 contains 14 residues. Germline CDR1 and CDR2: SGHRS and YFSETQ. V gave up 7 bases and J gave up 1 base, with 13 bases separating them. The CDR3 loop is CASRPIEGTDTQYF. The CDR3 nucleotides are TGCGCCAGCCGCCCGATCGAGGGCACAGATACGCAGTATTTT. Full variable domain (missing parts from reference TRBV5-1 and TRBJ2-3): KAGVTQTPRYLIKTRGQQVTLSCSPISGHRSVSWYQQTPGQGLQFLFEYFSETQRNKGNFPGRFSGRQFSNSRSEMNVSTLELGDSALYLCASRPIEGTDTQYFGPGTRLTVL.

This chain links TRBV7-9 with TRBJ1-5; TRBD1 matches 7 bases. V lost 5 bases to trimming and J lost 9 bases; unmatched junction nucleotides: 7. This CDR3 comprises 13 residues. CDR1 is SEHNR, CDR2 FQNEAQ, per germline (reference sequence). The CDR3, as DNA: TGTGCCAGCAGCCCGACAGGGATGGCGCCCCAGCATTTT. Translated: CASSPTGMAPQHF.

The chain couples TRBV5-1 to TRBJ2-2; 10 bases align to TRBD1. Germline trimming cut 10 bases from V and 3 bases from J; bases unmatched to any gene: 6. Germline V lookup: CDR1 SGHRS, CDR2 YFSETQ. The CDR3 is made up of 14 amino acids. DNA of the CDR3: TGCGCCGGTCGACAGGGGGCCGACACCGGGGAGCTGTTTTTT. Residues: CAGRQGADTGELFF.

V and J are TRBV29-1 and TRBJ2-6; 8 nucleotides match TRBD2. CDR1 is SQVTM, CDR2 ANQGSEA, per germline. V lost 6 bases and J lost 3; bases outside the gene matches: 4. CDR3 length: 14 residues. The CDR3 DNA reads TGCAGCGTCCCCCGGGGGGGTGGGGCCAACGTCCTGACTTTC. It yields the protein CSVPRGGGANVLTF.

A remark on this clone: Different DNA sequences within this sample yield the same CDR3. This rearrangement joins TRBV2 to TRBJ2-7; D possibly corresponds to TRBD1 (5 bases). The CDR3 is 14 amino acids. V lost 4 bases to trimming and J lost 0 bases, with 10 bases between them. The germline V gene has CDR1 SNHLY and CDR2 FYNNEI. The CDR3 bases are TGTGCCAGCAGTGGGGGCCAGGGCTCCTACGAGCAGTACTTC. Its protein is CASSGGQGSYEQYF.

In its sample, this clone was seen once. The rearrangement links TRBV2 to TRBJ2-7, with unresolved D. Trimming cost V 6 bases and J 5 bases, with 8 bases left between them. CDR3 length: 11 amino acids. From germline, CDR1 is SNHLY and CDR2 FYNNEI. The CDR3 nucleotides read TGTGCCAGCAGCCTCTACGACGAGCAGTACTTC. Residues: CASSLYDEQYF.

CDR3 sequence: CATSRDRLGNTIYF. DNA for the CDR3: TGTGCCACCAGCAGAGACCGACTGGGAAACACCATATATTTT. V gene TRBV15 combines with J gene TRBJ1-3; D unclear. From germline, CDR1 is LNHNV and CDR2 YYDKDF (reference sequence). This CDR3 has 14 residues. Trimming cost V 0 bases and J 4 bases, with 7 bases left between them.

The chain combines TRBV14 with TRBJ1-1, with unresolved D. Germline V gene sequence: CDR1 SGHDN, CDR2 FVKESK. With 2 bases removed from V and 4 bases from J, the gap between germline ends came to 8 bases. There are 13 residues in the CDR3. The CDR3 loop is CASSQYVATEAFF. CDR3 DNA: TGTGCCAGCAGCCAATATGTAGCCACTGAAGCTTTCTTT.

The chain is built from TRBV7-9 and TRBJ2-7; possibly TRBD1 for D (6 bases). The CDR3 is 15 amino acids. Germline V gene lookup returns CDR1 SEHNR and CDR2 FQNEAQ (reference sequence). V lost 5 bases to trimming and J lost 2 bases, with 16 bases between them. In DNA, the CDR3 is TGTGCCAGCAGCCCGACCGGACAGCTGGCCTACGAGCAGTACTTC. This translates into CASSPTGQLAYEQYF.

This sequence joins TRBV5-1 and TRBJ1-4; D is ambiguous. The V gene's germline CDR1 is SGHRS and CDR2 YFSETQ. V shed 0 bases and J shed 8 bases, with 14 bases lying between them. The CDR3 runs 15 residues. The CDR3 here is CASSLGGAGKEKLFF. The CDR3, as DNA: TGCGCCAGCAGCTTGGGGGGTGCGGGGAAGGAAAAACTGTTTTTT. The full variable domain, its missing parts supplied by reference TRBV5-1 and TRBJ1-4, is KAGVTQTPRYLIKTRGQQVTLSCSPISGHRSVSWYQQTPGQGLQFLFEYFSETQRNKGNFPGRFSGRQFSNSRSEMNVSTLELGDSALYLCASSLGGAGKEKLFFGSGTQLSVL.